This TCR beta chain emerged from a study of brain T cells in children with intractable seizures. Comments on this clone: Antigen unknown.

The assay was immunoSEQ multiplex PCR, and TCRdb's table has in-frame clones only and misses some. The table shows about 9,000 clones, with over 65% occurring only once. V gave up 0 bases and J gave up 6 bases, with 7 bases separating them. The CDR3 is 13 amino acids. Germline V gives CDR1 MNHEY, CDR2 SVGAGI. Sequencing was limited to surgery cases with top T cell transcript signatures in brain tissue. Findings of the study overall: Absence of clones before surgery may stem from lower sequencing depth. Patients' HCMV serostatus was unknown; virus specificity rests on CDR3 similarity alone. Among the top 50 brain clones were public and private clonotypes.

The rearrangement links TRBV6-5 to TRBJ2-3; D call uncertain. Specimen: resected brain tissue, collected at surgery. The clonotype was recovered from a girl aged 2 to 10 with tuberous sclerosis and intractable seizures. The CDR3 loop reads CASSYSQMDTQYF. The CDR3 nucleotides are TGTGCCAGCAGTTACTCGCAAATGGATACGCAGTATTTT.